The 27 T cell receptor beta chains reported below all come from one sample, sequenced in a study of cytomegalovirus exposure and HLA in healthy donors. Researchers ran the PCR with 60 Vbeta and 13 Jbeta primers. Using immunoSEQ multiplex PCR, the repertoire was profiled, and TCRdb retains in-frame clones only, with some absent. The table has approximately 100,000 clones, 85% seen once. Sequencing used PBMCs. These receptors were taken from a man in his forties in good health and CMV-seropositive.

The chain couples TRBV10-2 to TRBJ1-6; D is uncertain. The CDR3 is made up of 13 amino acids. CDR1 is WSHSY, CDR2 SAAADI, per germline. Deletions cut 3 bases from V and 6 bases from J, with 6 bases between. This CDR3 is CASSDTANSPLHF. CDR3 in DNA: TGCGCCAGCAGTGATACAGCTAATTCACCCCTCCACTTT.

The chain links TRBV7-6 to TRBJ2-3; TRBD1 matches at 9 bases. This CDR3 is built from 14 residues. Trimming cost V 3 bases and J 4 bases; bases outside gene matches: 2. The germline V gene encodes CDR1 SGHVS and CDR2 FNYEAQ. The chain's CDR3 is CASSLTGGADTQYF. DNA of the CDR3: TGTGCCAGCAGCTTGACAGGGGGGGCAGATACGCAGTATTTT. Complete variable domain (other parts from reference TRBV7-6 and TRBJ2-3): GAGVSQSPRYKVTKRGQDVALRCDPISGHVSLYWYRQALGQGPEFLTYFNYEAQQDKSGLPNDRFSAERPEGSISTLTIQRTEQRDSAMYRCASSLTGGADTQYFGPGTRLTVL.

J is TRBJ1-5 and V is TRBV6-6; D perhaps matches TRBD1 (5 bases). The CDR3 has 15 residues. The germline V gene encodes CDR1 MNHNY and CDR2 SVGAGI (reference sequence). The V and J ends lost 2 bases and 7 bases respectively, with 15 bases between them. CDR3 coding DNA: TGTGCCAGCAGTTACGGGCAGCCCGGGGGACAGCCCCAGCATTTT. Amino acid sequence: CASSYGQPGGQPQHF.

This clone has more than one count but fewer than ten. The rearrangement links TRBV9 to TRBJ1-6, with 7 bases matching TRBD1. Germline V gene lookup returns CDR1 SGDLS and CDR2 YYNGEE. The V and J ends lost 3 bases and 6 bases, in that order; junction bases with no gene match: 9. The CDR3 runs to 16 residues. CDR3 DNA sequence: TGTGCCAGCAGCGCCACTCACGGGACAGCTAATTCACCCCTCCACTTT. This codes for CASSATHGTANSPLHF.

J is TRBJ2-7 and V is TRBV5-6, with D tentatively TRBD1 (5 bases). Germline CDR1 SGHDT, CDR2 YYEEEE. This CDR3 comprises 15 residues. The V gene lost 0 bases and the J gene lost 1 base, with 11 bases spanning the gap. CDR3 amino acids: CASSLGPGPSYEQYF. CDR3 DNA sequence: TGTGCCAGCAGCTTGGGGCCAGGGCCTTCCTACGAGCAGTACTTC.

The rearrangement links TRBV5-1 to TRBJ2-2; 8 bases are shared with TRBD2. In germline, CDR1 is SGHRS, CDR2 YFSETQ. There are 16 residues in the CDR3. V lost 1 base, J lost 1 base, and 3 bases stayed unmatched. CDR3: CASSLIAGGNTGELFF. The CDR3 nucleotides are TGCGCCAGCAGCTTGATTGCGGGAGGGAACACCGGGGAGCTGTTTTTT.

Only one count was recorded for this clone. The CDR3, as DNA: TGTGCCAGCAGCCCCGGGACAGGGGACACCGGGGAGCTGTTTTTT. This codes for CASSPGTGDTGELFF. This chain joins TRBV14 and TRBJ2-2, with 10 bases that match TRBD1. The CDR3 consists of 15 residues. V lost 4 bases to trimming and J lost 3 bases; unmatched junction nucleotides: 2. From germline, CDR1 is SGHDN and CDR2 FVKESK. Complete variable domain (other parts from reference TRBV14 and TRBJ2-2): EAGVTQFPSHSVIEKGQTVTLRCDPISGHDNLYWYRRVMGKEIKFLLHFVKESKQDESGMPNNRFLAERTGGTYSTLKVQPAELEDSGVYFCASSPGTGDTGELFFGEGSRLTVL.

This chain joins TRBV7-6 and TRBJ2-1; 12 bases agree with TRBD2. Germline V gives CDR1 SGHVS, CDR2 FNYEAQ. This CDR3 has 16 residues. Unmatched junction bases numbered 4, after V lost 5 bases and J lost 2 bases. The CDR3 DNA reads TGTGCCAGCAGCGGTTGGACTAGCGGGACCTACAATGAGCAGTTCTTC. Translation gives CASSGWTSGTYNEQFF. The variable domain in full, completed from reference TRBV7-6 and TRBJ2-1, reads GAGVSQSPRYKVTKRGQDVALRCDPISGHVSLYWYRQALGQGPEFLTYFNYEAQQDKSGLPNDRFSAERPEGSISTLTIQRTEQRDSAMYRCASSGWTSGTYNEQFFGPGTRLTVL.

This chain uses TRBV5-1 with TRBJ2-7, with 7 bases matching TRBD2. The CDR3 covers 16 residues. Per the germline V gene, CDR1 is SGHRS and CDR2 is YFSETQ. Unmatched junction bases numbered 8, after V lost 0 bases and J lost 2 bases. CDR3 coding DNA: TGCGCCAGCAGCTTGGGTGGGAGGGAAGGCGCCTACGAGCAGTACTTC. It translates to CASSLGGREGAYEQYF.

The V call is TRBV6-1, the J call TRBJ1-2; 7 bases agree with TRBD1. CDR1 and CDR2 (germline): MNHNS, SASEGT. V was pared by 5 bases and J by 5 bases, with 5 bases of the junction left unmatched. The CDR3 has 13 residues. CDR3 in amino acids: CASSLQGSYGYTF. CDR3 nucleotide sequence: TGTGCCAGCAGTTTACAGGGGTCGTATGGCTACACCTTC.

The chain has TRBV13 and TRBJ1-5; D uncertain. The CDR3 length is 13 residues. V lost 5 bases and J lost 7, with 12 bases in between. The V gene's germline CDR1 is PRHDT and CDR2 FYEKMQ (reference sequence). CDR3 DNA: TGTGCCAGCAGCGTGACCCCACAGCAGCCCCAGCATTTT. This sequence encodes CASSVTPQQPQHF.

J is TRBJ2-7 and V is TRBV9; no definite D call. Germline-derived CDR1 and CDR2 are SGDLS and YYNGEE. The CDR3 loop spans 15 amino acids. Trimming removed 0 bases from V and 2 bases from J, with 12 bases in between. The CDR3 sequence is CASSVGRSSTYEQYF. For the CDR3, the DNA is TGTGCCAGCAGCGTAGGACGGAGCTCCACCTACGAGCAGTACTTC.

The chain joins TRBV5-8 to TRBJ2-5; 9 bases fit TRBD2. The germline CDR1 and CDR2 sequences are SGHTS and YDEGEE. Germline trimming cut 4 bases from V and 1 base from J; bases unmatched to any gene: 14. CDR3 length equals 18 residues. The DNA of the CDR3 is TGTGCCAGCAGCCCCATTAAGTCCTGGACTAGCGTCCAAGAGACCCAGTACTTC. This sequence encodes CASSPIKSWTSVQETQYF.

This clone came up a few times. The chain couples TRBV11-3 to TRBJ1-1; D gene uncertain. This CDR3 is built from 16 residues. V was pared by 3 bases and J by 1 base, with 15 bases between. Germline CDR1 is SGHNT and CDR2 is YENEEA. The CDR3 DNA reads TGTGCCAGCAGCTTTACGGGAGGAATAGGGAACACTGAAGCTTTCTTT. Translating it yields CASSFTGGIGNTEAFF.

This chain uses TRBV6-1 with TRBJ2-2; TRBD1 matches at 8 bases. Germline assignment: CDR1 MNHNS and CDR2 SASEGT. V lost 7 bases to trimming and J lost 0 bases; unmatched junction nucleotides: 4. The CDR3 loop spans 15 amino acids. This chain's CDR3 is CASTRGPPNTGELFF. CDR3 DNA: TGTGCCAGCACCAGGGGGCCCCCGAACACCGGGGAGCTGTTTTTT.

The CDR3 sequence: CASSIEEGPGNTIYF. The CDR3 DNA reads as TGTGCCAGCAGCATAGAGGAGGGGCCGGGAAACACCATATATTTT. The V and J genes are TRBV21-1 and TRBJ1-3. TRBV21-1 is labeled a pseudogene. The CDR3 runs to 15 residues.

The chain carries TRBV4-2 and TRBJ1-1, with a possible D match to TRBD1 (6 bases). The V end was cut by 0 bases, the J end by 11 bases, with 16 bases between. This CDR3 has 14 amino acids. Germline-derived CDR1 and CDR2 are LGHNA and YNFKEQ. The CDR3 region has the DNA TGTGCCAGCAGCCAAGATAGCTCGACAGGTAGGGCTTTCTTT. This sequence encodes CASSQDSSTGRAFF.

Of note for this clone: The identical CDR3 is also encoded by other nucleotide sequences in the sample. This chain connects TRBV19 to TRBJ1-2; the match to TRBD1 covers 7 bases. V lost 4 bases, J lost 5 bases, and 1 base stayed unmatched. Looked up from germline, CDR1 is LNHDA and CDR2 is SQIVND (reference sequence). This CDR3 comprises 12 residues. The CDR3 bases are TGTGCCAGTAGTACGGGACAGTATGGCTACACCTTC. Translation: CASSTGQYGYTF. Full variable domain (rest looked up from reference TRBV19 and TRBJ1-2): DGGITQSPKYLFRKEGQNVTLSCEQNLNHDAMYWYRQDPGQGLRLIYYSQIVNDFQKGDIAEGYSVSREKKESFPLTVTSAQKNPTAFYLCASSTGQYGYTFGSGTRLTVV.

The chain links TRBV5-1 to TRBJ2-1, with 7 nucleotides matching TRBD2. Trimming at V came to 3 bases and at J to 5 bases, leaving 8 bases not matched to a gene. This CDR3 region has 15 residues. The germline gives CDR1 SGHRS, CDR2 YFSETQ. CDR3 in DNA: TGCGCCAGCAGCTCGACCGGGACTAACCACAATGAGCAGTTCTTC. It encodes CASSSTGTNHNEQFF.

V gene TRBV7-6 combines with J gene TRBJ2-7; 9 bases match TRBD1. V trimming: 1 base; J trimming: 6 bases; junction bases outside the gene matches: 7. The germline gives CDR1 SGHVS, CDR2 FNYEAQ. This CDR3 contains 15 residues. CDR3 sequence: CASSLGSQGASEQYF. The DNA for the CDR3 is TGTGCCAGCAGCTTAGGGTCACAGGGGGCAAGCGAGCAGTACTTC. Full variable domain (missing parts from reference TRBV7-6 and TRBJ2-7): GAGVSQSPRYKVTKRGQDVALRCDPISGHVSLYWYRQALGQGPEFLTYFNYEAQQDKSGLPNDRFSAERPEGSISTLTIQRTEQRDSAMYRCASSLGSQGASEQYFGPGTRLTVT.

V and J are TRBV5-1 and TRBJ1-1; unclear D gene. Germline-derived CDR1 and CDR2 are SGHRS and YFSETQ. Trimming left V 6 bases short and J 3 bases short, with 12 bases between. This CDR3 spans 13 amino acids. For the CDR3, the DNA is TGCGCCAGCATGGACGTCGGGGACACTGAAGCTTTCTTT. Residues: CASMDVGDTEAFF.

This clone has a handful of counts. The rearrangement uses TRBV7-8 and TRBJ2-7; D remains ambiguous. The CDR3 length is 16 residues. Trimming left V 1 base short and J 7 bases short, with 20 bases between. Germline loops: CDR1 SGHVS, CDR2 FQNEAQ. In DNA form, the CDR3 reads TGTGCCAGCAGCTTAGGAGGCAGCTTACCCCCCTGGGAGCAGTACTTC. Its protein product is CASSLGGSLPPWEQYF.

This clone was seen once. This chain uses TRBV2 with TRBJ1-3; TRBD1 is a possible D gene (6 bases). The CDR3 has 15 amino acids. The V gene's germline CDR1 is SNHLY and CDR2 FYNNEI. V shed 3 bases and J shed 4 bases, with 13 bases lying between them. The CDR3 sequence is CASSELARGGNTIYF. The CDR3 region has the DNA TGTGCCAGCAGTGAGTTGGCCAGGGGCGGAAACACCATATATTTT.

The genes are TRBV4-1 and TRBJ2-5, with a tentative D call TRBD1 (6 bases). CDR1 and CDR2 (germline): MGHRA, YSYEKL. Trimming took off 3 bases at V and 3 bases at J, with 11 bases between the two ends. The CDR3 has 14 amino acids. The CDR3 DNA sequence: TGCGCCAGCAGCCACCCGACAGGAGAAGAGACCCAGTACTTC. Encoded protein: CASSHPTGEETQYF.

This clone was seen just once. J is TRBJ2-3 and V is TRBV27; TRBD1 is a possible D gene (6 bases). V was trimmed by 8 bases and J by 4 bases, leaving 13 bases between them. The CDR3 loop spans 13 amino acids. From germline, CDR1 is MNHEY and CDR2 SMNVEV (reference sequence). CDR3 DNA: TGTGCCAGCGGCAGGGGTGATGCAGATACGCAGTATTTT. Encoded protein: CASGRGDADTQYF.

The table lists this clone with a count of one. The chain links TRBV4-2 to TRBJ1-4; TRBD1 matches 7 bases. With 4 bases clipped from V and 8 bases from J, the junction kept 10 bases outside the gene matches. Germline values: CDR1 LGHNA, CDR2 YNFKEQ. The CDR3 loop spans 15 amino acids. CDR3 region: CASSLGGTGDEKLFF. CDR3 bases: TGTGCCAGCAGCCTTGGCGGTACAGGGGACGAAAAACTGTTTTTT.

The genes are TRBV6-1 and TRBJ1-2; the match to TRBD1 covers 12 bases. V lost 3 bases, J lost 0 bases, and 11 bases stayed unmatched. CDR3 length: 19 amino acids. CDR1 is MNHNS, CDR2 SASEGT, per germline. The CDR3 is CASSDPGQGAGTANYGYTF. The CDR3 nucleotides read TGTGCCAGCAGTGATCCGGGACAGGGGGCGGGTACAGCTAACTATGGCTACACCTTC.